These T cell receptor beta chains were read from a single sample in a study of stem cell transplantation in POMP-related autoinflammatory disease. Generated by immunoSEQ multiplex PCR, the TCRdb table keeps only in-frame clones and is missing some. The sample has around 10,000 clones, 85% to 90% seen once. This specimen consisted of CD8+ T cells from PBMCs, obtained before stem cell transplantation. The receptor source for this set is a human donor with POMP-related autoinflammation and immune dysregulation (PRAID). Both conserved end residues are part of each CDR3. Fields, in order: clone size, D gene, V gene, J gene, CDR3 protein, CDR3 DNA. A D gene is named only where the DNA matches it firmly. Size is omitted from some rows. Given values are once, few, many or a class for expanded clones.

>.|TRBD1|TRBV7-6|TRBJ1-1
CASSPGQGITEAFF
TGTGCCAGCAGCCCAGGACAGGGAATCACTGAAGCTTTCTTT
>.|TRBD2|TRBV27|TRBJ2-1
CASSLRPAGVYNEQFF
TGTGCCAGCAGTTTGAGACCAGCGGGAGTCTACAATGAGCAGTTCTTC
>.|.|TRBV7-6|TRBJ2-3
CASSSRGKEGTQYF
TGTGCCAGCAGCTCAAGGGGCAAAGAGGGTACGCAGTATTTT
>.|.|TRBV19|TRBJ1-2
CASSITAGTGRYGYTF
TGTGCCAGTAGTATAACTGCCGGCACAGGGAGGTATGGCTACACCTTC
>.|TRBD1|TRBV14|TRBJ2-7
CASTPTLDRGYEQYF
TGTGCCAGCACCCCAACTCTGGACAGGGGCTACGAGCAGTACTTC
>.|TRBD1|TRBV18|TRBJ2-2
CASSPETGGDPGELFF
TGTGCCAGCTCACCAGAGACAGGGGGCGATCCCGGGGAGCTGTTTTTT
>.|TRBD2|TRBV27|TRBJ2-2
CASSFGSGGTVFF
TGTGCCAGCAGTTTTGGTTCGGGGGGTACAGTGTTTTTT
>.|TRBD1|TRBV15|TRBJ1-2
CATSASGTGEAYGYTF
TGTGCCACCAGCGCCAGTGGGACAGGGGAGGCGTATGGCTACACCTTC
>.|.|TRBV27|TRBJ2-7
CASSLGGSSYEQYF
TGTGCCAGCAGTTTAGGTGGGAGCTCCTACGAGCAGTACTTC
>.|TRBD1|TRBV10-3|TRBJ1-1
CAIRGTGGDPNTEAFF
TGTGCCATCAGGGGGACAGGGGGCGATCCGAACACTGAAGCTTTCTTT
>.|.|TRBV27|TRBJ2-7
CASGLSGAREQYF
TGTGCCAGCGGGTTGAGTGGGGCCAGGGAGCAGTACTTC
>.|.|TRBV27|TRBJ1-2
CASSFSGNGYTF
TGTGCCAGCAGTTTTTCAGGGAATGGCTACACCTTC
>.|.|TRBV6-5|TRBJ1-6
CASSALTGYNSPLHF
TGTGCCAGCAGCGCCTTGACAGGCTATAATTCACCCCTCCACTTT
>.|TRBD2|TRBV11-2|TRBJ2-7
CASSQGRGGPYEQYF
TGTGCCAGCAGCCAAGGGAGGGGAGGGCCCTACGAGCAGTACTTC
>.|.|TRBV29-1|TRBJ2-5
CSVDPSDVGETQYF
TGCAGCGTTGACCCTAGCGACGTGGGGGAGACCCAGTACTTC
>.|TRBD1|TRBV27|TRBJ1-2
CASSFGTGGSGYTF
TGTGCCAGCAGTTTCGGGACAGGGGGTTCTGGCTACACCTTC
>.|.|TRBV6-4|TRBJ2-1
CASTMQTYNEQFF
TGTGCCAGCACGATGCAGACATACAATGAGCAGTTCTTC
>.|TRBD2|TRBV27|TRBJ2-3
CASSWSAGSTDTQYF
TGTGCCAGCAGTTGGTCAGCGGGAAGCACAGATACGCAGTATTTT
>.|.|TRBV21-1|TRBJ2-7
CASSKETDPTHYEQYF
TGTGCCAGCAGCAAAGAAACGGACCCCACCCACTACGAGCAGTACTTC
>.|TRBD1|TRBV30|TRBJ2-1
CAWQPGGNEQFF
TGTGCCTGGCAGCCAGGGGGAAATGAGCAGTTCTTC
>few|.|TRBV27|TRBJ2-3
CASSRSTDTQYF
TGTGCCAGCAGTCGCTCCACAGATACGCAGTATTTT
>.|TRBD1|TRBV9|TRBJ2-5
CASSVSDRGFKETQYF
TGTGCCAGCAGCGTGTCGGACAGGGGATTCAAAGAGACCCAGTACTTC
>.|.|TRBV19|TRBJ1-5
CASSTPLFEGGQPQHF
TGTGCCAGTAGCACGCCCCTGTTCGAGGGAGGCCAGCCCCAGCATTTT
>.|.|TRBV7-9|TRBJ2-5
CASGAQGFSETQYF
TGTGCCAGCGGGGCCCAGGGGTTTTCGGAGACCCAGTACTTC
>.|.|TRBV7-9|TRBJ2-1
CASSPKDSNDNEQFF
TGTGCCAGCAGCCCGAAGGACTCGAATGACAATGAGCAGTTCTTC
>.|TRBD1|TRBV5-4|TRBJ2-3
CASSQGGQGADTQYF
TGTGCCAGCAGCCAAGGAGGACAGGGAGCAGATACGCAGTATTTT
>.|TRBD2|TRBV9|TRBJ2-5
CASSLTGGLETQYF
TGTGCCAGCAGCCTGACGGGGGGGCTCGAGACCCAGTACTTC
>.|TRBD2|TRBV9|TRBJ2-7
CASSVATGGYEQYF
TGTGCCAGCAGCGTAGCTACGGGGGGGTACGAGCAGTACTTC
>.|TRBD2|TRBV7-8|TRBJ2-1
CASSSRTSGGAGEQFF
TGTGCCAGCAGCTCCCGAACTAGCGGGGGGGCCGGTGAGCAGTTCTTC
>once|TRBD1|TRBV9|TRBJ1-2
CASSGTGGAYGYTF
TGTGCCAGCAGCGGGACAGGGGGCGCCTATGGCTACACCTTC
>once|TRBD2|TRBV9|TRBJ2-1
CASSVEAWTSGDNEQFF
TGTGCCAGCAGCGTAGAGGCCTGGACTAGCGGGGACAATGAGCAGTTCTTC
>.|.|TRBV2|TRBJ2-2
CASSESRGANTGELFF
TGTGCCAGCAGTGAGTCAAGGGGCGCGAACACCGGGGAGCTGTTTTTT
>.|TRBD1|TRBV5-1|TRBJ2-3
CASSLALGQGMDTQYF
TGCGCCAGCAGCTTGGCCCTTGGACAGGGGATGGATACGCAGTATTTT
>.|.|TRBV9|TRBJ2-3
CASSPAVRGNTDTQYF
TGTGCCAGCAGCCCCGCGGTTCGGGGGAACACAGATACGCAGTATTTT
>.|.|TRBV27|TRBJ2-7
CASSGLDSEQYF
TGTGCCAGCAGTGGGCTAGACTCCGAGCAGTACTTC
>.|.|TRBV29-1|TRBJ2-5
CSVRTEQETQYF
TGCAGCGTCCGAACAGAGCAAGAGACCCAGTACTTC
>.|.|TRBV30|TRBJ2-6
CAWSVGSGANVLTF
TGTGCCTGGAGTGTGGGCTCTGGGGCCAACGTCCTGACTTTC
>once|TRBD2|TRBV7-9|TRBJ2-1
CASSLTLAGGHNEQFF
TGTGCCAGCAGCTTAACCCTAGCGGGGGGGCACAATGAGCAGTTCTTC
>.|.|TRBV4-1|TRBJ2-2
CASSHFGAGNTGELFF
TGCGCCAGCAGCCACTTCGGGGCTGGGAACACCGGGGAGCTGTTTTTT
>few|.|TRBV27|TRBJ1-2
CASSLNTNYGYTF
TGTGCCAGCAGTTTGAACACCAACTATGGCTACACCTTC
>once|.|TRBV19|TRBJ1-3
CASSFYLYGTGRGSSGNTIYF
TGTGCCAGTAGTTTTTACCTTTACGGGACGGGAAGGGGAAGCTCTGGAAACACCATATATTTT
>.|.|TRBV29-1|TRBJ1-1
CSVGGDPEAFF
TGCAGCGTTGGAGGGGATCCTGAAGCTTTCTTT
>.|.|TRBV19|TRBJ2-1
CASSIMGPQYNEQFF
TGTGCCAGTAGTATAATGGGACCTCAATACAATGAGCAGTTCTTC
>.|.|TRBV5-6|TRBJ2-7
CASSARGLADYSYEQYF
TGTGCCAGCAGCGCCCGGGGGCTAGCGGACTACTCCTACGAGCAGTACTTC
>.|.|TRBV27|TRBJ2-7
CASSRDTTYEQYF
TGTGCCAGCAGTCGGGACACTACCTACGAGCAGTACTTC
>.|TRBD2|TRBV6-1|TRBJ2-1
CASGDYSYNEQFF
TGTGCCAGCGGGGACTACTCCTACAATGAGCAGTTCTTC
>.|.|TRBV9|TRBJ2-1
CASSDRDLLFF
TGTGCCAGCAGCGACCGGGACTTACTGTTCTTC
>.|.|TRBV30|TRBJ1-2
CAWEPGLNYGYTF
TGTGCCTGGGAGCCAGGGCTGAACTATGGCTACACCTTC
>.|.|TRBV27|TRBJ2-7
CASSMGPGRDYYEQYF
TGTGCCAGCAGTATGGGACCGGGACGTGACTACTACGAGCAGTACTTC
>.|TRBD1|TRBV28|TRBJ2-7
CASSLRTGGGEQYF
TGTGCCAGCAGTCTACGGACAGGGGGCGGCGAGCAGTACTTC
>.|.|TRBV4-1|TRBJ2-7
CASSQEGSQTAGTYEQYF
TGCGCCAGCAGCCAAGAGGGTTCGCAGACGGCGGGAACCTACGAGCAGTACTTC
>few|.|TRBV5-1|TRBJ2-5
CASRLGETQYF
TGCGCCAGCCGCCTTGGGGAGACCCAGTACTTC
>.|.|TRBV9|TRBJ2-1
CASSVDWGNEQFF
TGTGCCAGCAGCGTAGATTGGGGAAATGAGCAGTTCTTC
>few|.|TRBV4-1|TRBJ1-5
CASSQDGRGLNQPQHF
TGCGCCAGCAGCCAAGATGGGAGAGGGTTGAATCAGCCCCAGCATTTT
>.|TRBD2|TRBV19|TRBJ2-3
CASSIQTSGTDTQYF
TGTGCCAGTAGTATCCAGACTAGCGGCACAGATACGCAGTATTTT
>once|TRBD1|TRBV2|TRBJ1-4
CASTSGQGATNEKLFF
TGTGCCAGCACGAGCGGACAGGGTGCAACTAATGAAAAACTGTTTTTT
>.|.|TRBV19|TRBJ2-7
CATSNAGAAYEQYF
TGTGCCACGAGTAATGCGGGGGCGGCGTACGAGCAGTACTTC
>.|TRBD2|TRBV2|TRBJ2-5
CASSGPSGGLQETQYF
TGTGCCAGCAGTGGCCCTTCGGGGGGGCTACAAGAGACCCAGTACTTC
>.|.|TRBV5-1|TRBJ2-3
CASSPDDTDTQYF
TGCGCCAGCAGCCCGGACGACACAGATACGCAGTATTTT
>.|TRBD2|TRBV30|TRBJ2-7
CAWNRLAGDEQYF
TGTGCCTGGAACCGGTTGGCGGGAGATGAGCAGTACTTC